This entry lists 11 T cell receptor beta chains sequenced from one sample in a study of blood T cell repertoires in COVID-19. Assay: immunoSEQ multiplex PCR; the TCRdb copy retains only in-frame clones and omits some. The table shows about 99,000 clones, with around 79% occurring only once. Sequencing was carried out using peripheral blood. The receptors here all came from a woman older than 75 with active or convalescent COVID-19.

This clone was recorded once. The rearrangement links TRBV7-2 to TRBJ1-1, with D possibly being TRBD1 (5 bases). The CDR3 sequence is 14 residues long. Between the trimmed V and J ends, which lost 5 bases and 1 base, there was a span of 11 bases. The germline V gene has CDR1 SGHTA and CDR2 FQGNSA. CDR3 in DNA: TGTGCCAGCAGCCCAGGGCGGTGGAACACTGAAGCTTTCTTT. Residues: CASSPGRWNTEAFF.

The chain has TRBV2 and TRBJ2-7, with no clear D. This CDR3 region has 11 residues. CDR1 and CDR2 (germline): SNHLY, FYNNEI. The ends were cut back, 3 bases at V and 4 bases at J, with 4 bases in the middle. The DNA of the CDR3 is TGTGCCAGCAGTGACCCTTACGAGCAGTACTTC. Encoded protein: CASSDPYEQYF.

The V call is TRBV5-4, the J call TRBJ2-7; weak D call: TRBD2 (5 bases). Trimming took 4 bases from V and 3 from J, leaving 20 bases between them. In germline, CDR1 is SGHNT, CDR2 YYREEE (reference sequence). The CDR3 has 16 amino acids. Here the CDR3 DNA reads TGTGCCAGCAGCCCCTCCGGCGCACTAGTGGGCTACGAGCAGTACTTC. Translated: CASSPSGALVGYEQYF.

This clone appeared a few times. The CDR3 DNA is TGTGCCAGCCAGTGGGACATCAGCGGAGGGGCCAACGTCCTGACTTTC. It encodes CASQWDISGGANVLTF. V and J are TRBV6-6 and TRBJ2-6, with TRBD1 as a possible D gene (6 bases). In germline, CDR1 is MNHNY, CDR2 SVGAGI (reference sequence). Trimming took off 8 bases at V and 4 bases at J, with 18 bases between the two ends. CDR3 length: 16 amino acids.

This chain joins TRBV9 and TRBJ2-3, with D unclear. This CDR3 contains 16 residues. Germline V gene sequence: CDR1 SGDLS, CDR2 YYNGEE. With 0 bases removed from V and 2 bases from J, the gap between germline ends came to 13 bases. CDR3 nucleotides: TGTGCCAGCAGCGTAGACGGGTCCCCTTACACAGATACGCAGTATTTT. As protein: CASSVDGSPYTDTQYF. The variable domain in full, with the rest retrieved from reference TRBV9 and TRBJ2-3, is DSGVTQTPKHLITATGQRVTLRCSPRSGDLSVYWYQQSLDQGLQFLIQYYNGEERAKGNILERFSAQQFPDLHSELNLSSLELGDSALYFCASSVDGSPYTDTQYFGPGTRLTVL.

This chain uses TRBV19 with TRBJ2-1, with TRBD2 as a possible D gene (5 bases). The germline gives CDR1 LNHDA, CDR2 SQIVND (reference sequence). V was cut by 6 bases and J by 6 bases, with 18 bases left in between. The CDR3 consists of 15 residues. The CDR3 loop reads CASSLRGNPSNEQFF. CDR3 nucleotide sequence: TGTGCCAGTAGCCTTAGAGGGAATCCCTCCAATGAGCAGTTCTTC.

V and J are TRBV29-1 and TRBJ1-4, with D unresolved. Germline V gives CDR1 SQVTM, CDR2 ANQGSEA. This CDR3 contains 13 residues. Trimming stripped 6 bases from V and 3 bases from J, with 11 bases between. CDR3 residues: CSVRVVPNEKLFF. The CDR3 region has the DNA TGCAGCGTGCGGGTAGTTCCTAATGAAAAACTGTTTTTT.

This clone appeared a single time. This chain uses TRBV28 with TRBJ1-2, with TRBD1 matching over 11 bases. This CDR3 has 14 amino acids. With 7 bases clipped from V and 4 bases from J, the junction kept 5 bases outside the gene matches. Germline V CDR1 and CDR2: MDHEN, SYDVKM. CDR3 coding DNA: TGTGCCAGCAAAAAAGGGACAGGGGGCTATGGCTACACCTTC. It encodes CASKKGTGGYGYTF.

Here the CDR3 DNA reads TGTGCCAGCAGGGTGCGGAGCTCTGGTATTCAGTACTTC. Translation gives CASRVRSSGIQYF. V and J are TRBV6-5 and TRBJ2-4; the D is unclear. Trimming removed 6 bases from V and 10 bases from J, with 16 bases in between. Germline V gene data show CDR1 as MNHEY and CDR2 as SVGAGI. The CDR3 has 13 amino acids.

This clone came up once. This CDR3 is CASSVNPGTDTQYF. For the CDR3, the DNA is TGTGCCAGCAGTGTCAACCCAGGCACAGATACGCAGTATTTT. The chain carries TRBV2 and TRBJ2-3, with D unclear. Germline lookup yields CDR1 SNHLY and CDR2 FYNNEI. This CDR3 contains 14 residues. The ends were cut back, 4 bases at V and 1 base at J, with 9 bases in the middle.

This chain joins TRBV27 and TRBJ1-2; D possibly corresponds to TRBD1 (6 bases). V lost 5 bases and J lost 4, with 11 bases in between. The CDR3 spans 13 residues. The germline gives CDR1 MNHEY, CDR2 SMNVEV (reference sequence). The CDR3 reads CASSHREGYGYTF. CDR3 DNA sequence: TGTGCCAGCAGTCACAGGGAGGGCTATGGCTACACCTTC.